The present entry profiles one T cell receptor (beta chain) with its context. The data belong to a study of blood T cells in healthy people across ages. The CDR3 loop spans 14 amino acids. With 5 bases clipped from V and 1 base from J, the junction kept 4 bases outside the gene matches. Germline V lookup: CDR1 SEHNR, CDR2 FQNEAQ (reference sequence). The use of a sample-barcoded 5' primer and a J-beta primer mix characterized a second PCR of about 7 to 12 cycles. TCRdb re-analysed the 5' RACE reads in MiXCR, keeping a single row per CDR3 protein. This repertoire shows about 1,500,000 distinct CDR3 sequences, about 43% found once; its top ten account for around 8%.

The material sequenced was blood. The chain couples TRBV7-9 to TRBJ1-1; 7 bases are a match to TRBD1. This receptor was identified in a young woman in good health. The DNA of the CDR3 is TGTGCCAGCAGCAGACAGGGCTGGAACACTGAAGCTTTCTTT. As protein: CASSRQGWNTEAFF.